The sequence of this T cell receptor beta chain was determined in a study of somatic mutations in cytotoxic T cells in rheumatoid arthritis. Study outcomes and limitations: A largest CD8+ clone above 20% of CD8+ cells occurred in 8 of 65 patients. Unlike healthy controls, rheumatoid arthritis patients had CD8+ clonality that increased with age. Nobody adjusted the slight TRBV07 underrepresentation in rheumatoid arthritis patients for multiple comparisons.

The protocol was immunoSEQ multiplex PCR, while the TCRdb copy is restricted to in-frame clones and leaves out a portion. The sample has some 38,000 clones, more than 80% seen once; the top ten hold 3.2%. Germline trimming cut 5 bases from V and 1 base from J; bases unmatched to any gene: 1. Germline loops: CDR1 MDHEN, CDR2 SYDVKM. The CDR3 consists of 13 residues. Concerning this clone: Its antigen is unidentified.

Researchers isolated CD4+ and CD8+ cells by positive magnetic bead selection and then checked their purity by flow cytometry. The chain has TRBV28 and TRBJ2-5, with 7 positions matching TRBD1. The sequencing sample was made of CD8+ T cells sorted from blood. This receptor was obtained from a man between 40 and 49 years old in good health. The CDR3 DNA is TGTGCCAGCAGTCGGGACAGCCAAGAGACCCAGTACTTC. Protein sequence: CASSRDSQETQYF.